The text below deals with one T cell receptor beta chain. The sample is drawn from a study of blood T cell repertoires in COVID-19. Source study methods: Amplification of reference gene primers provided the estimated nucleated cell counts. Sequencing was performed with immunoSEQ multiplex PCR; in TCRdb, only in-frame clones are kept and a portion is missing. The V and J calls and clone size were taken over from that table, and D and trimming were inferred from the DNA. The sample lists some 180,000 clones, about 85% occurring once. Germline V CDR1 and CDR2: MNHEY, SVGAGI. The V and J ends lost 6 bases and 3 bases respectively, with 11 bases between them. This CDR3 is built from 13 residues. Patients from Seattle were sampled longitudinally, starting during active infection.

V and J are TRBV6-5 and TRBJ1-2; D gene uncertain. The receptor was derived from a woman aged 40 to 49 with COVID-19, enrolled during active disease. Sequencing was performed on peripheral blood. CDR3: CASSLVGYYGYTF. The CDR3 region has the DNA TGTGCCAGCAGCCTGGTCGGGTACTATGGCTACACCTTC.